A selection of T cell receptor beta chains follows, all from one sample in a study of CD8+ T cells in alopecia areata. Repertoires were generated with immunoSEQ multiplex PCR, while TCRdb's copy carries only in-frame clones and drops some. The sample lists 80,000 to 95,000 clones, roughly 40% seen once, with roughly 18% in the top ten. Sequenced material: CD8+ T cells sorted from blood, taken at week 24, from a patient treated with tofacitinib. Receptors originate from a human donor with alopecia areata. The CDR3 runs from the conserved cysteine through the conserved F or W. The order of the fields is V gene, D gene, J gene, clone size, CDR3 protein, CDR3 DNA. A D gene is named only where the DNA matches it firmly. Size values are once, few and many counts, or a class for expanded clones, and some rows have none.

v_call: TRBV5-8
d_call: -
j_call: TRBJ1-1
clone_size: -
cdr3_aa: CASSWGRNTEAFF
cdr3_nt: TGTGCCAGCAGCTGGGGAAGGAACACTGAAGCTTTCTTT

v_call: TRBV7-9
d_call: -
j_call: TRBJ2-3
clone_size: -
cdr3_aa: CASFQGSEVFTDTQYF
cdr3_nt: TGTGCCAGCTTTCAAGGAAGCGAGGTTTTCACAGATACGCAGTATTTT

v_call: TRBV7-8
d_call: TRBD1
j_call: TRBJ1-5
clone_size: -
cdr3_aa: CASSPGQGYQPQHF
cdr3_nt: TGTGCCAGCAGCCCTGGACAGGGGTATCAGCCCCAGCATTTT

v_call: TRBV4-1
d_call: -
j_call: TRBJ2-5
clone_size: -
cdr3_aa: CASSQDLSRQETQYF
cdr3_nt: TGCGCCAGCAGCCAAGATCTAAGCAGACAAGAGACCCAGTACTTC

v_call: TRBV4-1
d_call: -
j_call: TRBJ2-3
clone_size: few
cdr3_aa: CASSQDEDDTDTQYF
cdr3_nt: TGCGCCAGCAGCCAAGACGAGGACGACACAGATACGCAGTATTTT

v_call: TRBV6-5
d_call: -
j_call: TRBJ2-1
clone_size: -
cdr3_aa: CASRTGLDYNEQFF
cdr3_nt: TGTGCCAGCAGAACCGGACTCGATTACAATGAGCAGTTCTTC

v_call: TRBV4-1
d_call: -
j_call: TRBJ1-5
clone_size: -
cdr3_aa: CASSQVWETNQPQHF
cdr3_nt: TGCGCCAGCAGCCAAGTATGGGAGACCAATCAGCCCCAGCATTTT

v_call: TRBV5-4
d_call: -
j_call: TRBJ2-1
clone_size: -
cdr3_aa: CASSLDIAEQFF
cdr3_nt: TGTGCCAGCAGCTTGGACATCGCTGAGCAGTTCTTC

v_call: TRBV9
d_call: -
j_call: TRBJ1-1
clone_size: -
cdr3_aa: CASSSRGWQGVDEAFF
cdr3_nt: TGTGCCAGCAGCTCCCGAGGGTGGCAGGGAGTAGATGAAGCTTTCTTT

v_call: TRBV5-1
d_call: TRBD1
j_call: TRBJ2-2
clone_size: -
cdr3_aa: CASSLGDRASGELFF
cdr3_nt: TGCGCCAGCAGCTTGGGGGACAGGGCGAGCGGGGAGCTGTTTTTT

v_call: TRBV29-1
d_call: -
j_call: TRBJ1-2
clone_size: few
cdr3_aa: CSVRGGADGYTF
cdr3_nt: TGCAGCGTCCGGGGGGGAGCAGATGGCTACACCTTC

v_call: TRBV15
d_call: TRBD2
j_call: TRBJ2-7
clone_size: few
cdr3_aa: CATSPGNARTSGYEQYF
cdr3_nt: TGTGCCACCAGCCCGGGAAATGCTAGGACTAGCGGTTACGAGCAGTACTTC

v_call: TRBV19
d_call: TRBD2
j_call: TRBJ2-2
clone_size: -
cdr3_aa: CASSMGLFSGRTPGELFF
cdr3_nt: TGTGCCAGTAGTATGGGGTTATTTAGCGGGAGGACACCCGGGGAGCTGTTTTTT

v_call: TRBV7-6
d_call: -
j_call: TRBJ1-5
clone_size: -
cdr3_aa: CASSRDLNQPQHF
cdr3_nt: TGTGCCAGCAGCCGGGACCTCAATCAGCCCCAGCATTTT

v_call: TRBV4-1
d_call: TRBD2
j_call: TRBJ2-3
clone_size: -
cdr3_aa: CASSQDSLADSTDTQYF
cdr3_nt: TGCGCCAGCAGCCAAGATAGCCTAGCGGATAGCACAGATACGCAGTATTTT

v_call: TRBV6-1
d_call: TRBD2
j_call: TRBJ2-1
clone_size: few
cdr3_aa: CASSEERGRYNEQFF
cdr3_nt: TGTGCCAGCAGTGAAGAACGCGGGAGGTACAATGAGCAGTTCTTC

v_call: TRBV11-2
d_call: -
j_call: TRBJ2-3
clone_size: -
cdr3_aa: CASSLISFDTQYF
cdr3_nt: TGTGCCAGCAGCTTAATTAGCTTCGATACGCAGTATTTT

v_call: TRBV30
d_call: TRBD2
j_call: TRBJ2-5
clone_size: -
cdr3_aa: CAWRMELAGRETQYF
cdr3_nt: TGTGCCTGGAGGATGGAACTAGCGGGACGGGAGACCCAGTACTTC

v_call: TRBV28
d_call: TRBD1
j_call: TRBJ2-7
clone_size: -
cdr3_aa: CASSHRGQNEQYF
cdr3_nt: TGTGCCAGCAGTCACAGGGGGCAGAACGAGCAGTACTTC

v_call: TRBV27
d_call: -
j_call: TRBJ2-6
clone_size: -
cdr3_aa: CASSLLPSGANVLTF
cdr3_nt: TGTGCCAGCAGCCTCCTGCCCTCTGGGGCCAACGTCCTGACTTTC

v_call: TRBV5-1
d_call: -
j_call: TRBJ2-7
clone_size: once
cdr3_aa: CASSWGRGRYEQYF
cdr3_nt: TGCGCCAGCAGTTGGGGAAGGGGAAGGTACGAGCAGTACTTC

v_call: TRBV29-1
d_call: TRBD2
j_call: TRBJ2-2
clone_size: -
cdr3_aa: CSVRGGTGELFF
cdr3_nt: TGCAGCGTTCGGGGGGGCACCGGGGAGCTGTTTTTT

v_call: TRBV5-1
d_call: -
j_call: TRBJ1-5
clone_size: -
cdr3_aa: CASSLVSNQPQHF
cdr3_nt: TGCGCCAGCAGTTTGGTGAGCAATCAGCCCCAGCATTTT

v_call: TRBV19
d_call: -
j_call: TRBJ2-7
clone_size: -
cdr3_aa: CASSIPSRSTYEQYF
cdr3_nt: TGTGCCAGTAGTATTCCCTCTCGGAGCACCTACGAGCAGTACTTC

v_call: TRBV15
d_call: TRBD1
j_call: TRBJ2-2
clone_size: few
cdr3_aa: CATSTKPPGQATGELFF
cdr3_nt: TGTGCCACCAGCACCAAACCACCCGGACAGGCTACCGGGGAGCTGTTTTTT

v_call: TRBV29-1
d_call: TRBD2
j_call: TRBJ2-1
clone_size: -
cdr3_aa: CSVPVGGGPYNEQFF
cdr3_nt: TGCAGCGTTCCCGTGGGGGGAGGGCCCTACAATGAGCAGTTCTTC

v_call: TRBV27
d_call: TRBD1
j_call: TRBJ2-7
clone_size: -
cdr3_aa: CASSFGQGNEQYF
cdr3_nt: TGTGCCAGCAGTTTTGGACAGGGTAACGAGCAGTACTTC

v_call: TRBV11-2
d_call: -
j_call: TRBJ1-4
clone_size: -
cdr3_aa: CASSRLSTATNEKLFF
cdr3_nt: TGTGCCAGCAGCCGGCTATCGACAGCAACTAATGAAAAACTGTTTTTT

v_call: TRBV19
d_call: -
j_call: TRBJ2-7
clone_size: few
cdr3_aa: CASSTGLDIYEQYF
cdr3_nt: TGTGCCAGTAGTACGGGGTTGGACATCTACGAGCAGTACTTC

v_call: TRBV11-2
d_call: TRBD2
j_call: TRBJ2-1
clone_size: -
cdr3_aa: CASSLGREYYNEQFF
cdr3_nt: TGTGCCAGCAGCTTAGGGCGGGAGTACTACAATGAGCAGTTCTTC

v_call: TRBV29-1
d_call: TRBD2
j_call: TRBJ2-7
clone_size: few
cdr3_aa: CSATSGSYEQYF
cdr3_nt: TGCAGCGCGACTAGCGGTTCGTACGAGCAGTACTTC

v_call: TRBV7-2
d_call: TRBD1
j_call: TRBJ2-6
clone_size: few
cdr3_aa: CASSRRDSSSGANVLTF
cdr3_nt: TGTGCCAGCAGCCGTCGGGACAGTAGCTCTGGGGCCAACGTCCTGACTTTC

v_call: TRBV29-1
d_call: TRBD2
j_call: TRBJ2-7
clone_size: -
cdr3_aa: CSVELAGTSDYEQYF
cdr3_nt: TGCAGCGTTGAGTTAGCCGGGACTAGCGACTACGAGCAGTACTTC

v_call: TRBV29-1
d_call: TRBD1
j_call: TRBJ2-1
clone_size: -
cdr3_aa: CSVTLRDRGMGQFF
cdr3_nt: TGCAGCGTTACTCTCCGGGACAGAGGAATGGGGCAGTTCTTC

v_call: TRBV4-1
d_call: TRBD1
j_call: TRBJ1-2
clone_size: -
cdr3_aa: CASSQDNRGLPSAF
cdr3_nt: TGCGCCAGCAGCCAAGATAACAGGGGGCTTCCCAGCGCCTTC

v_call: TRBV6-6
d_call: -
j_call: TRBJ1-3
clone_size: few
cdr3_aa: CASSRDRGNTIYF
cdr3_nt: TGTGCCAGCAGTCGCGACAGGGGAAACACCATATATTTT

v_call: TRBV5-4
d_call: -
j_call: TRBJ2-4
clone_size: few
cdr3_aa: CASSPTDRVGGENIQYF
cdr3_nt: TGTGCCAGCAGCCCAACCGACAGGGTAGGAGGGGAAAACATTCAGTACTTC

v_call: TRBV12-5
d_call: -
j_call: TRBJ2-2
clone_size: -
cdr3_aa: CASGSQDGGELFF
cdr3_nt: TGTGCTAGTGGTTCGCAAGATGGCGGGGAGCTGTTTTTT

v_call: TRBV7-3
d_call: TRBD2
j_call: TRBJ2-2
clone_size: -
cdr3_aa: CASSLKVAGGPRAGELFF
cdr3_nt: TGTGCCAGCAGCTTAAAGGTAGCGGGAGGGCCTAGGGCCGGGGAGCTGTTTTTT

v_call: TRBV2
d_call: TRBD1
j_call: TRBJ2-5
clone_size: few
cdr3_aa: CASSEDRGQETQYF
cdr3_nt: TGTGCCAGCAGTGAGGACAGGGGGCAAGAGACCCAGTACTTC

v_call: TRBV7-9
d_call: TRBD1
j_call: TRBJ1-2
clone_size: -
cdr3_aa: CASSFGNRGSVGAYGYTF
cdr3_nt: TGTGCCAGCAGCTTCGGCAACAGGGGAAGCGTCGGTGCCTATGGCTACACCTTC

v_call: TRBV30
d_call: TRBD1
j_call: TRBJ2-7
clone_size: many
cdr3_aa: CAWSSQGGTFYEQYF
cdr3_nt: TGTGCCTGGAGTTCTCAAGGGGGCACCTTTTACGAGCAGTACTTC

v_call: TRBV7-9
d_call: -
j_call: TRBJ2-6
clone_size: -
cdr3_aa: CASSLARRGSGANVLTF
cdr3_nt: TGTGCCAGCAGCTTAGCCCGGAGAGGCTCTGGGGCCAACGTCCTGACTTTC

v_call: TRBV5-1
d_call: -
j_call: TRBJ1-5
clone_size: -
cdr3_aa: CASSAGVGSNQPQHF
cdr3_nt: TGCGCCAGCAGCGCCGGCGTCGGTAGCAATCAGCCCCAGCATTTT